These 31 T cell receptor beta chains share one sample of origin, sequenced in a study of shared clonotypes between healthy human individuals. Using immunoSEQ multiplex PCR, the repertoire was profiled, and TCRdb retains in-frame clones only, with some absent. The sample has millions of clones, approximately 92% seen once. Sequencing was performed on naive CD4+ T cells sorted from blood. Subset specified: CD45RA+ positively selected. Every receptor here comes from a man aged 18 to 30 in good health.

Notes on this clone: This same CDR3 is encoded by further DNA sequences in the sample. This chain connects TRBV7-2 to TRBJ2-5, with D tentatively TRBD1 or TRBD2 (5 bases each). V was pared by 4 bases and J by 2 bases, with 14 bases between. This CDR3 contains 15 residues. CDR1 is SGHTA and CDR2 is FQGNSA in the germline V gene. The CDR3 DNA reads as TGTGCCAGCAGCTCCGTTAGGGGACCGCAAGAGACCCAGTACTTC. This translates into CASSSVRGPQETQYF.

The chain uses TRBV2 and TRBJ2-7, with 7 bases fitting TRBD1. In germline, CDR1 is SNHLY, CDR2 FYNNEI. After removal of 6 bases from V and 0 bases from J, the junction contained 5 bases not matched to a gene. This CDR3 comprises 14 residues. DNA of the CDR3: TGTGCCAGCAGAACAGGGGCGGGCTCCTACGAGCAGTACTTC. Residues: CASRTGAGSYEQYF.

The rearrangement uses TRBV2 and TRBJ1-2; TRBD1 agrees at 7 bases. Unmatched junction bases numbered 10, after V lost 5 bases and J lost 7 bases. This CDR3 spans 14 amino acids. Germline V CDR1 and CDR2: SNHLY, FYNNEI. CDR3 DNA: TGTGCCAGCAGTTCGGAACGACAGGGATCTGGCTACACCTTC. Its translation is CASSSERQGSGYTF.

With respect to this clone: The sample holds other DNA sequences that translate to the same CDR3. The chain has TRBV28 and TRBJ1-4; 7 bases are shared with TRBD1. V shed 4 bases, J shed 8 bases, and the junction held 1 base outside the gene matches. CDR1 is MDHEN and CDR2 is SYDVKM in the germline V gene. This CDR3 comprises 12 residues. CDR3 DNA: TGTGCCAGCAGTTCCAGGGGGGAAAAACTGTTTTTT. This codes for CASSSRGEKLFF. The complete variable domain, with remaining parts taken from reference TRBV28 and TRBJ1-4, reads DVKVTQSSRYLVKRTGEKVFLECVQDMDHENMFWYRQDPGLGLRLIYFSYDVKMKEKGDIPEGYSVSREKKERFSLILESASTNQTSMYLCASSSRGEKLFFGSGTQLSVL.

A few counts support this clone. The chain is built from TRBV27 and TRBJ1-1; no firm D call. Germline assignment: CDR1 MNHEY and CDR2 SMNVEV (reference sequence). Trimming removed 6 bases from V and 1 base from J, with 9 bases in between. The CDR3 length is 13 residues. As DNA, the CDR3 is TGTGCCAGCAGAATAGGACCGAACACTGAAGCTTTCTTT. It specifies CASRIGPNTEAFF.

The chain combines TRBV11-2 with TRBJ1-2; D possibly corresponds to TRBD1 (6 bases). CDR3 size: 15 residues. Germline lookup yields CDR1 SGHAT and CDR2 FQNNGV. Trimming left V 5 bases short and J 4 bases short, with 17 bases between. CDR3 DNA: TGTGCCAGCAGCACCCTACAGGGTGGAGGCTATGGCTACACCTTC. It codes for CASSTLQGGGYGYTF.

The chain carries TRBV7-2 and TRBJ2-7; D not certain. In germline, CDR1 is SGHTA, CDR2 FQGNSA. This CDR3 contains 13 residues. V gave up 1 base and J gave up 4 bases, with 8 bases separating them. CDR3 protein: CASSLVNGYEQYF. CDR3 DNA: TGTGCCAGCAGCTTAGTAAACGGGTACGAGCAGTACTTC.

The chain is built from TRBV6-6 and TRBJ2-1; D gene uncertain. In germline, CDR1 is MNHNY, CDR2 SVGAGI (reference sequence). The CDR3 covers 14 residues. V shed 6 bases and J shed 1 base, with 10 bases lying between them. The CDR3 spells CASRSKGSYNEQFF. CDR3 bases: TGTGCCAGCAGATCGAAGGGATCCTACAATGAGCAGTTCTTC.

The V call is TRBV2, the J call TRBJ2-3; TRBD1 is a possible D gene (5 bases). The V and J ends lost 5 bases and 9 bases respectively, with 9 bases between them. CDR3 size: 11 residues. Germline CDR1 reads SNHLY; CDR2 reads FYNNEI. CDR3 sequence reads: CASSLGQTQYF. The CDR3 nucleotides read TGTGCCAGCAGTCTGGGGCAAACGCAGTATTTT.

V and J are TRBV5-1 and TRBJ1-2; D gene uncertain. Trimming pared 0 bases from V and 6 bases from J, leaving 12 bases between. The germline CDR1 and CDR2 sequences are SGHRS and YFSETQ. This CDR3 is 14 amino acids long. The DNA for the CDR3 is TGCGCCAGCAGCTTGGAGGCGGGAAGGCATGGCTACACCTTC. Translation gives CASSLEAGRHGYTF.

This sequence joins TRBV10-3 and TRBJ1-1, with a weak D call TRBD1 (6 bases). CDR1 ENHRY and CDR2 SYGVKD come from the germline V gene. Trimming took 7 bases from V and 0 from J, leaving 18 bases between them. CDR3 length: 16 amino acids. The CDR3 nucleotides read TGTGCCATCATGGGGGCAGGCCCTCTTTTGAACACTGAAGCTTTCTTT. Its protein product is CAIMGAGPLLNTEAFF.

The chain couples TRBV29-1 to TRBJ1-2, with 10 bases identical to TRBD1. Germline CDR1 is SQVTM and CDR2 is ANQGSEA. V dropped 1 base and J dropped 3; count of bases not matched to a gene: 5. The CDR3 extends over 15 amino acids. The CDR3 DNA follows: TGCAGCGTTGAAGTGGGACAGGGGTTGTACTATGGCTACACCTTC. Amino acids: CSVEVGQGLYYGYTF.

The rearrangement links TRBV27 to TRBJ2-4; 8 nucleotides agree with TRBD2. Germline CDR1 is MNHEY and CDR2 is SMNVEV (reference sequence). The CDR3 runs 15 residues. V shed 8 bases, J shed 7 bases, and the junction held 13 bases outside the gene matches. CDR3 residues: CASRRGAGDRNIQYF. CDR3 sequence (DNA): TGTGCCAGCCGGCGCGGAGCGGGAGACAGGAACATTCAGTACTTC.

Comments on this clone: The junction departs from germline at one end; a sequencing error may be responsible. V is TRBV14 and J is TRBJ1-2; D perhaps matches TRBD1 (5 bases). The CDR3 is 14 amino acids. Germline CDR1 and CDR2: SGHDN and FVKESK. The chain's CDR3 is CASSPRSGGESYPF. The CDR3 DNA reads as TGTGCCAGCAGCCCTCGTTCTGGGGGTGAATCCTATCCCTTC.

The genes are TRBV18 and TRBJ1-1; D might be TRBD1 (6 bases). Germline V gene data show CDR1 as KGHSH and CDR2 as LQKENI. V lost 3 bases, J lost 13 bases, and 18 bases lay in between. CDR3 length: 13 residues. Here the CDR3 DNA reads TGTGCCAGCTCACCGGGGCGGACAGACAAAGTTTTCTTT. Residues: CASSPGRTDKVFF.

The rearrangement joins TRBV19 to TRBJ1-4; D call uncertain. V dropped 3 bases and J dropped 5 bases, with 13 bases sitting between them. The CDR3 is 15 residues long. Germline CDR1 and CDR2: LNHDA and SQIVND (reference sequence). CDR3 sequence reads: CASSIGTAPNEKLFF. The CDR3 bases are TGTGCCAGTAGTATTGGTACAGCACCAAATGAAAAACTGTTTTTT.

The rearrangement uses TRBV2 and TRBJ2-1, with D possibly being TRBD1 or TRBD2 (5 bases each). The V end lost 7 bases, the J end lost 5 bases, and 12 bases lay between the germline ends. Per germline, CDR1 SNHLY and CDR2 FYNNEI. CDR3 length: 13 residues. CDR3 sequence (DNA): TGTGCCAGCACCCGAGGGACCGACAATGAGCAGTTCTTC. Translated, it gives CASTRGTDNEQFF.

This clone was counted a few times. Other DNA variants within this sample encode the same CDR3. Here the CDR3 reads CAWSEALGQPQHF. The CDR3 DNA is TGTGCCTGGAGTGAGGCTTTGGGGCAGCCCCAGCATTTT. The rearrangement uses TRBV30 and TRBJ1-5; D ambiguous. Germline CDR1 GTSNPN, CDR2 SVGIG (reference sequence). The CDR3 has 13 residues. With 1 base removed from V and 7 bases from J, the gap between germline ends came to 11 bases.

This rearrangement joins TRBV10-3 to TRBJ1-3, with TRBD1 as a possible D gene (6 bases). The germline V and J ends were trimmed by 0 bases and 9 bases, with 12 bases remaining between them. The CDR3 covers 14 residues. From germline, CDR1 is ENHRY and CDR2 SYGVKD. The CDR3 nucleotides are TGTGCCATCAGTGAGTCGGACAGAGAAGGCACCATATATTTT. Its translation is CAISESDREGTIYF.

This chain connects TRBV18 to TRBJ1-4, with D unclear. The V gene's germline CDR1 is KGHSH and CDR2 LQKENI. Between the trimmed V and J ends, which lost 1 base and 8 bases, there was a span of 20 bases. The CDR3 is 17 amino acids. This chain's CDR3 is CASSPLLWSAPQEKLFF. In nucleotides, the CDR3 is TGTGCCAGCTCACCACTTCTATGGTCTGCGCCTCAGGAAAAACTGTTTTTT.

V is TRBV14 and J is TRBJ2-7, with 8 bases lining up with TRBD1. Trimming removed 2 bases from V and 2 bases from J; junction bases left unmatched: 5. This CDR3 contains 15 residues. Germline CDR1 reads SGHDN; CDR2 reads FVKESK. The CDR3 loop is CASSQNRGSPYEQYF. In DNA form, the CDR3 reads TGTGCCAGCAGCCAAAACAGGGGGTCCCCCTACGAGCAGTACTTC. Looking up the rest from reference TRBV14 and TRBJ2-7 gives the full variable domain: EAGVTQFPSHSVIEKGQTVTLRCDPISGHDNLYWYRRVMGKEIKFLLHFVKESKQDESGMPNNRFLAERTGGTYSTLKVQPAELEDSGVYFCASSQNRGSPYEQYFGPGTRLTVT.

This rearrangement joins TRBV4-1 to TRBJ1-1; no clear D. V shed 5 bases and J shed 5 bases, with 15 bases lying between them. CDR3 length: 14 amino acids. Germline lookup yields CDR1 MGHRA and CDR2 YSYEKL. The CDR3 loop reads CASSSTTWRTEAFF. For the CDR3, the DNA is TGCGCCAGCAGCTCTACGACCTGGAGGACTGAAGCTTTCTTT.

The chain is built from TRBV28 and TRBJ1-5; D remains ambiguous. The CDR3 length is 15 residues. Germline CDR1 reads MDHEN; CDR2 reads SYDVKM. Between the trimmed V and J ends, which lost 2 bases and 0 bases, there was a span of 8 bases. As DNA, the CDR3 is TGTGCCAGCAGTTTAGGGTCACATAGCAATCAGCCCCAGCATTTT. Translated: CASSLGSHSNQPQHF.

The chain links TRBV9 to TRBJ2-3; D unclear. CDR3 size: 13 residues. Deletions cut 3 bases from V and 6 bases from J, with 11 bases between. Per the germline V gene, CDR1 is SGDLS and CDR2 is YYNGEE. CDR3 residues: CASSGSSRDTQYF. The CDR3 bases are TGTGCCAGCAGCGGTTCCTCTAGGGATACGCAGTATTTT.

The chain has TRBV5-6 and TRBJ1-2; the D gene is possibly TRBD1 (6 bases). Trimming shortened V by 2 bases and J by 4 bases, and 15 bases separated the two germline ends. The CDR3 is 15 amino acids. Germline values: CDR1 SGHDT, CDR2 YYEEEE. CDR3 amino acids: CASSFRARQAYGYTF. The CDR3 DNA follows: TGTGCCAGCAGCTTCCGGGCCAGACAGGCCTATGGCTACACCTTC.

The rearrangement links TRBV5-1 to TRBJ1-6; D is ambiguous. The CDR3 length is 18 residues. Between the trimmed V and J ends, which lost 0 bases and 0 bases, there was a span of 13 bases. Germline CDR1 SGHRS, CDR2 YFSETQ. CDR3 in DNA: TGCGCCAGCAGCTTGGAGGGTCCGCAAAGCTCCTATAATTCACCCCTCCACTTT. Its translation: CASSLEGPQSSYNSPLHF.

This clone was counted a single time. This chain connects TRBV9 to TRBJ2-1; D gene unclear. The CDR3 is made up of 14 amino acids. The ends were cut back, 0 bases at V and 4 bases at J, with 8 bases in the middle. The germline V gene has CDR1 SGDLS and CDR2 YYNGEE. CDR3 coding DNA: TGTGCCAGCAGCGTAGACCCAAGTTACAATGAGCAGTTCTTC. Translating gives CASSVDPSYNEQFF.

The CDR3 region is CATQGGRVDQPQHF. In nucleotides, the CDR3 is TGTGCCACCCAGGGTGGGAGGGTGGATCAGCCCCAGCATTTT. The chain has TRBV10-3 and TRBJ1-5, with D perhaps TRBD1 (5 bases). V was trimmed by 10 bases and J by 5 bases, leaving 18 bases between them. The CDR3 has 14 amino acids. The germline CDR1 and CDR2 sequences are ENHRY and SYGVKD.

The CDR3 reads CASSITQETQYF. The CDR3 region has the DNA TGTGCCAGCAGCATTACCCAAGAGACCCAGTACTTC. The chain links TRBV5-6 to TRBJ2-5; D gene ambiguous. The germline CDR1 and CDR2 sequences are SGHDT and YYEEEE. The CDR3 is 12 residues long. V lost 4 bases to trimming and J lost 1 base, with 5 bases between them.

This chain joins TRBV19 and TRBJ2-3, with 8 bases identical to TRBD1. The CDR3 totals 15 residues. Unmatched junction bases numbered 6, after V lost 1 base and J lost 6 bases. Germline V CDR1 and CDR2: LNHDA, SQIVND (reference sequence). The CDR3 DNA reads TGTGCCAGTAGTATAGTTTCAGGGGGCTTGGATACGCAGTATTTT. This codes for CASSIVSGGLDTQYF.

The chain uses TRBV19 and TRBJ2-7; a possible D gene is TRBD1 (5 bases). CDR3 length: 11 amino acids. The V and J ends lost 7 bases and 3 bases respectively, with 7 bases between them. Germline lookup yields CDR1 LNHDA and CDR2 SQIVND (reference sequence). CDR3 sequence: CASTDSYEQYF. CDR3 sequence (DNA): TGTGCCAGTACAGACAGCTACGAGCAGTACTTC.